This T cell receptor (beta chain) was identified in a study of cytomegalovirus exposure and HLA in healthy donors. PCR primers comprised 60 Vbeta and 13 Jbeta primers. Profiled with immunoSEQ multiplex PCR; TCRdb holds only in-frame clones, not every one. The profile shows about 98,000 clones, around 67% of them singletons. Material: PBMCs. The receptor was derived from a male donor in good health and CMV-seronegative.

CDR3 in amino acids: CASSATQGAFTDTQYF. The CDR3 DNA reads TGTGCCAGCAGTGCCACCCAGGGGGCTTTCACAGATACGCAGTATTTT. J is TRBJ2-3 and V is TRBV28; 8 bases match TRBD1. CDR3 length equals 16 residues. Trimming took 5 bases from V and 2 from J; bases not matched to a gene: 9. Germline assignment: CDR1 MDHEN and CDR2 SYDVKM.